The sequence of this T cell receptor beta chain was determined in a study of identical twins. This CDR3 region has 14 residues. V lost 3 bases to trimming and J lost 6 bases, with 14 bases between them. This clonotype came up a few times. Donors were all healthy Caucasians. MiXCR was run by TCRdb on the 5' RACE reads, yielding one entry per CDR3 protein. The sample includes hundreds of thousands of distinct CDR3 sequences, about 18% seen only once; the top ten take about 12%. This sample also appeared in a second study, on T cells expressing NK-cell markers. That report notes: HCMV serostatus: seven of eight sequenced donors positive, one negative.

The TCR sequence derives from a young woman in good health. The specimen was PBMCs. J is TRBJ1-1 and V is TRBV12-3 or TRBV12-4; weak D call: TRBD1 (6 bases). CDR3 in amino acids: CASSFTGIVPEAFF. The CDR3 coding sequence is TGTGCCAGCAGTTTCACAGGGATTGTCCCTGAAGCTTTCTTT.